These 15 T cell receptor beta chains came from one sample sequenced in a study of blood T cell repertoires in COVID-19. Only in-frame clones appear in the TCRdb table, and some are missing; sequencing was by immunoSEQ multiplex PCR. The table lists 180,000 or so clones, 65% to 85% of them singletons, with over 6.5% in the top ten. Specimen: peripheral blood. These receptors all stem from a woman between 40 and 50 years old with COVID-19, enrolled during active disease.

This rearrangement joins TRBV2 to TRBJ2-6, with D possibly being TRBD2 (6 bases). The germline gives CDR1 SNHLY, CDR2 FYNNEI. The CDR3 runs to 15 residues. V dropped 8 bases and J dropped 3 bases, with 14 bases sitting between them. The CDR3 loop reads CASSQGGFGANVLTF. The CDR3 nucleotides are TGTGCCAGCTCTCAGGGAGGTTTTGGGGCCAACGTCCTGACTTTC.

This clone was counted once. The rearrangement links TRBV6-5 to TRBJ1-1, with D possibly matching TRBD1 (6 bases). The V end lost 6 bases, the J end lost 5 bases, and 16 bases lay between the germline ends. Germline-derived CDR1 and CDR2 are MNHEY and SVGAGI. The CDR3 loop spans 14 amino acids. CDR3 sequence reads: CASRPSGGPTEAFF. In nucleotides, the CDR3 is TGTGCCAGCAGGCCTTCCGGGGGGCCGACTGAAGCTTTCTTT.

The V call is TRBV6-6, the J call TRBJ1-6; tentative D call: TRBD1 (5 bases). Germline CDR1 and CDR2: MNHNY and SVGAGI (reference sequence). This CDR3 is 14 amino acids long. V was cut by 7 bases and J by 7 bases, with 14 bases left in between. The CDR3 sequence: CASMGQGLNSPLHF. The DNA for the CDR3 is TGTGCCAGCATGGGCCAGGGTCTGAATTCACCCCTCCACTTT.

The CDR3 bases are TGCGCCAGCAGCTTGGAAAACTCTAATGAAAAACTGTTTTTT. Amino acids: CASSLENSNEKLFF. The V gene is TRBV5-1, the J gene TRBJ1-4; the D is unclear. The CDR3 runs to 14 residues. Trimming took off 0 bases at V and 3 bases at J, with 6 bases between the two ends. Looked up from germline, CDR1 is SGHRS and CDR2 is YFSETQ. Combining the CDR3 with reference TRBV5-1 and TRBJ1-4 gives the whole variable domain KAGVTQTPRYLIKTRGQQVTLSCSPISGHRSVSWYQQTPGQGLQFLFEYFSETQRNKGNFPGRFSGRQFSNSRSEMNVSTLELGDSALYLCASSLENSNEKLFFGSGTQLSVL.

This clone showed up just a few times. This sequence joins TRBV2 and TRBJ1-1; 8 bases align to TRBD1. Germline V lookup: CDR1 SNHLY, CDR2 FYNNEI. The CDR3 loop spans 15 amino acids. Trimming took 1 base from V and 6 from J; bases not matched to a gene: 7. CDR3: CASSEVGQGYSEAFF. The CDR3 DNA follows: TGTGCCAGCAGTGAAGTCGGACAGGGATACTCTGAAGCTTTCTTT.

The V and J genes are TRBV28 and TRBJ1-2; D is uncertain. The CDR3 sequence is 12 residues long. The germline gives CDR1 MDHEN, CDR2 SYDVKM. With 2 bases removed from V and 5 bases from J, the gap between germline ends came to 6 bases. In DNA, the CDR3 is TGTGCCAGCAGTTTACGGGAGTATGGCTACACCTTC. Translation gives CASSLREYGYTF.

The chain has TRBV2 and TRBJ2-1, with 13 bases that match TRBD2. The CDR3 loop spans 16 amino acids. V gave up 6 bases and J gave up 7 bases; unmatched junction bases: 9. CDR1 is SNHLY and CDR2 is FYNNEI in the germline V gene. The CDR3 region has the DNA TGTGCCAGCAGCGCTCGGACTAGCGGGGGCCGTAATGAGCAGTTCTTC. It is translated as CASSARTSGGRNEQFF.

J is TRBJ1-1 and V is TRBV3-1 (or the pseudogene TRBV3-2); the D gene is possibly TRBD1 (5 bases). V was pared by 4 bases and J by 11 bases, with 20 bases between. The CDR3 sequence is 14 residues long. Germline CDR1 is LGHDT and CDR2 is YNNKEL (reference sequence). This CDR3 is CASSRGGTPPEAFF. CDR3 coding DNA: TGTGCCAGCAGCCGGGGGGGGACGCCCCCCGAGGCTTTCTTT.

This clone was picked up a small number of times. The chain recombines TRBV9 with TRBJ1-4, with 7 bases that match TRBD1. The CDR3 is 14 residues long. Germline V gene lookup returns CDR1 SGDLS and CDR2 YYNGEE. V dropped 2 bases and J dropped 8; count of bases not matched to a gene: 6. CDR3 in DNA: TGTGCCAGCAGCGTGGGCAGGGGGAGAGAAAAACTGTTTTTT. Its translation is CASSVGRGREKLFF. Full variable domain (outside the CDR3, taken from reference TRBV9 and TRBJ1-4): DSGVTQTPKHLITATGQRVTLRCSPRSGDLSVYWYQQSLDQGLQFLIQYYNGEERAKGNILERFSAQQFPDLHSELNLSSLELGDSALYFCASSVGRGREKLFFGSGTQLSVL.

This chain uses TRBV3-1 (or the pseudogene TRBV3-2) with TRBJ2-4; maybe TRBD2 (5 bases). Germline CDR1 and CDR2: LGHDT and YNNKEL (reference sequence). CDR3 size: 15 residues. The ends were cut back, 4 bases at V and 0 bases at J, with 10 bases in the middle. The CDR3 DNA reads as TGTGCCAGCAGCCGGGGAGAACTAGCCAAAAACATTCAGTACTTC. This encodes CASSRGELAKNIQYF.

As DNA, the CDR3 is TGTGCCAGCAGTTTCTCCAGGGATCAGCCCCAGCATTTT. It codes for CASSFSRDQPQHF. This chain joins TRBV27 and TRBJ1-5; TRBD1 might be the D (5 bases). The V gene lost 3 bases and the J gene lost 5 bases, with 8 bases spanning the gap. CDR3 length equals 13 residues. Germline CDR1 and CDR2: MNHEY and SMNVEV (reference sequence).

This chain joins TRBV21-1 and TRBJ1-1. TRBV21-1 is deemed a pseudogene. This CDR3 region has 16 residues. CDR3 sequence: CASSNSLTTRVAEAFF. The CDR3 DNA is TGTGCCAGCAGCAACTCCCTGACCACACGGGTCGCTGAAGCTTTCTTT.

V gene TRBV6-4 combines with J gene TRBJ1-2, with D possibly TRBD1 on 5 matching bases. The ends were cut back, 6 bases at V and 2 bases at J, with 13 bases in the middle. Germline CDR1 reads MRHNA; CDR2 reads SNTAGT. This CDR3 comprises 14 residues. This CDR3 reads CASREFHRNYGYTF. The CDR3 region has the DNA TGTGCCAGCAGGGAGTTCCACAGGAACTATGGCTACACCTTC.

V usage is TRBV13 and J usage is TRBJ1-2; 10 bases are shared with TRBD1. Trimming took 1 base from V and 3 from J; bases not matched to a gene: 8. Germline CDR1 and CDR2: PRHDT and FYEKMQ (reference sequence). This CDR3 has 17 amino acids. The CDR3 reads CASSLVGTGVIDYGYTF. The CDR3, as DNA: TGTGCCAGCAGCTTAGTAGGGACAGGGGTTATCGACTATGGCTACACCTTC.

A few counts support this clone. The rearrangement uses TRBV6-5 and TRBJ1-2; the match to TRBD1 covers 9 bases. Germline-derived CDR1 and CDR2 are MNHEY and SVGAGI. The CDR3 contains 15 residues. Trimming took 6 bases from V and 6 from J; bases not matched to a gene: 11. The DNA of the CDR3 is TGTGCCAGCAGACACGGTCCAGGACAGGGGCATGGCTACACCTTC. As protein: CASRHGPGQGHGYTF.